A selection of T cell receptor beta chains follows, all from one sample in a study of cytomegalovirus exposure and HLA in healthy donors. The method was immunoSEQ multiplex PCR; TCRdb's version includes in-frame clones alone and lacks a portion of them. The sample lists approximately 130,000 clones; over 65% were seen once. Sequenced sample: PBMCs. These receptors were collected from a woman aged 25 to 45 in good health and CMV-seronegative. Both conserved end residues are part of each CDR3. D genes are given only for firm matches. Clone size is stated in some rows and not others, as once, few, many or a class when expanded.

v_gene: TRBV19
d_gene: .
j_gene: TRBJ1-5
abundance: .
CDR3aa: CASTRTEVNQPQHF
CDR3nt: TGTGCCAGTACCAGGACAGAAGTCAATCAGCCCCAGCATTTT

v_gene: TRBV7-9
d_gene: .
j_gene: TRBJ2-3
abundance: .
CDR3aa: CASSPPLLTDTQYF
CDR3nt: TGTGCCAGCAGCCCCCCCCTCCTCACAGATACGCAGTATTTT

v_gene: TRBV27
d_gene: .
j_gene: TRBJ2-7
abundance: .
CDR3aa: CASRPSSWEVSYEQYF
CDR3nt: TGTGCCAGCAGACCCTCTTCCTGGGAGGTTTCCTACGAGCAGTACTTC

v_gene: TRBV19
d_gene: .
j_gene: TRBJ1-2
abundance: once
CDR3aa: CASSALSGAGDYGYTF
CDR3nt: TGTGCCAGTAGTGCACTCTCAGGAGCGGGGGACTATGGCTACACCTTC

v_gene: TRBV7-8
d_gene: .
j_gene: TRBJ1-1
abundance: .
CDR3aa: CASSLGRWGDTEAFF
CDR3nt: TGTGCCAGCAGCTTAGGGCGATGGGGGGACACTGAAGCTTTCTTT

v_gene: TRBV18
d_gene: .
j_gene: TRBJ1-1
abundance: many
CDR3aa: CASSPTHQNTEAFF
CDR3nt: TGTGCCAGCTCCCCTACCCATCAGAACACTGAAGCTTTCTTT

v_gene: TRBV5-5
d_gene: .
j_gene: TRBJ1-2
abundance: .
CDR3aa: CASSAGPQEDYGYTF
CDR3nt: TGTGCCAGCAGCGCGGGACCTCAGGAGGACTATGGCTACACCTTC

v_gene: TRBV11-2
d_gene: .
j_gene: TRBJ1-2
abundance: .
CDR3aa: CASSSPRRSNYGYTF
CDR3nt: TGTGCCAGCAGCTCCCCTCGGAGGTCTAACTATGGCTACACCTTC

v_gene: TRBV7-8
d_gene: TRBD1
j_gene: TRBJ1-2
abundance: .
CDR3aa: CASSLEGAGGYTF
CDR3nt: TGTGCCAGCAGCTTAGAGGGGGCTGGAGGCTACACCTTC

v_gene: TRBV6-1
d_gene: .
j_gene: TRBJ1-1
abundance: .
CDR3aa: CASSVNRVVNTEAFF
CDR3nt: TGTGCCAGCAGTGTAAACAGGGTAGTGAACACTGAAGCTTTCTTT

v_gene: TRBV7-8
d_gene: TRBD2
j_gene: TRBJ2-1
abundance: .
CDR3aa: CASSPTSGTPYNEQFF
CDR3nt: TGTGCCAGCAGTCCGACTAGCGGGACTCCCTACAATGAGCAGTTCTTC

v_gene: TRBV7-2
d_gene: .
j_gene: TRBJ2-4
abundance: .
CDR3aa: CASSPGGGAKNIQYF
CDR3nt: TGTGCCAGCAGCCCAGGAGGTGGGGCCAAAAACATTCAGTACTTC

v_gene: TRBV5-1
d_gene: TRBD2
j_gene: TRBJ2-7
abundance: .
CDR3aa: CASSSGLAGGPAYEQYF
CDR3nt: TGCGCCAGCAGCTCGGGACTAGCGGGGGGTCCTGCCTACGAGCAGTACTTC

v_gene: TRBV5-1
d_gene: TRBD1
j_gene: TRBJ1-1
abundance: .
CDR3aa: CASSGTGTGGSTEAFF
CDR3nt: TGCGCCAGCAGCGGTACCGGGACAGGGGGAAGCACTGAAGCTTTCTTT

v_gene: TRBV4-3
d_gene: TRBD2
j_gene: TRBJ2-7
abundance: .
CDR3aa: CASSQDPSGGAYEQYF
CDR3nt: TGCGCCAGCAGCCAAGATCCCAGCGGGGGGGCCTACGAGCAGTACTTC

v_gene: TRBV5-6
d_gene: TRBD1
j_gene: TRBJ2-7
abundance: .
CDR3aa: CASSFGTVYEQYF
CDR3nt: TGTGCCAGCAGCTTCGGGACAGTCTACGAGCAGTACTTC

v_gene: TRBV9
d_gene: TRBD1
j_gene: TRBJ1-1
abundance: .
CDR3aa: CASSLWDRDTEAFF
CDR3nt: TGTGCCAGCAGCCTATGGGACAGGGACACTGAAGCTTTCTTT

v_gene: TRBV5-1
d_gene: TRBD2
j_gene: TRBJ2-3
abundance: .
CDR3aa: CASSLGSTSVGGGDTQYF
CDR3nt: TGCGCCAGCAGCTTGGGGTCGACTAGCGTCGGGGGGGGAGATACGCAGTATTTT

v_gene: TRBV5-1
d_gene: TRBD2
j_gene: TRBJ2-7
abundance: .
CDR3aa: CASSTSEMGDYEQYF
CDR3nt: TGCGCCAGCAGCACTAGCGAAATGGGCGATTACGAGCAGTACTTC

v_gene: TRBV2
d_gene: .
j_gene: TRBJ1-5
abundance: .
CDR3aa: CASSDWENQPQHF
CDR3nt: TGTGCCAGCAGTGATTGGGAGAATCAGCCCCAGCATTTT

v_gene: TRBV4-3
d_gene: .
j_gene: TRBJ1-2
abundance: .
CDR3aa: CASSQDWTASNYGYTF
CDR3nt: TGCGCCAGCAGCCAAGATTGGACAGCTTCTAACTATGGCTACACCTTC

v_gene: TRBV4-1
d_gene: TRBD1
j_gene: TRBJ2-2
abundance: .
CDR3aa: CASRGQGRAGELFF
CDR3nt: TGCGCCAGCAGGGGACAGGGGAGAGCCGGGGAGCTGTTTTTT

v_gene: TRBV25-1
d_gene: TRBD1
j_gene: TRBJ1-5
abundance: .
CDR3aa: CASSESGTGDVQPQHF
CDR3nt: TGTGCCAGCAGTGAATCTGGGACAGGGGACGTACAGCCCCAGCATTTT

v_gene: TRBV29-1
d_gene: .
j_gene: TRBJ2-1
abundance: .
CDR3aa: CSVAPRGLGSHEQFF
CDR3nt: TGCAGCGTCGCTCCCCGGGGTCTAGGATCACATGAGCAGTTCTTC

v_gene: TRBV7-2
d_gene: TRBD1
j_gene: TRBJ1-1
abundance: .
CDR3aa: CASSLQAGGNTEAFF
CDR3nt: TGTGCCAGCAGCTTACAAGCAGGGGGGAACACTGAAGCTTTCTTT

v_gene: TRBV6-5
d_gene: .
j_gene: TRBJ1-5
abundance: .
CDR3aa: CASRSGQGRQPQHF
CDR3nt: TGTGCCAGCAGATCCGGGCAGGGAAGGCAGCCCCAGCATTTT

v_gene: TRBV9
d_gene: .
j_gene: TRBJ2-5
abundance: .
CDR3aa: CASSKTSTGGETQYF
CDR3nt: TGTGCCAGCAGCAAGACTTCTACTGGGGGGGAGACCCAGTACTTC

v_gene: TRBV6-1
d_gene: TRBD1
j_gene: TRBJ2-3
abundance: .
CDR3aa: CASSEGTGLDTQYF
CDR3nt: TGTGCCAGCAGTGAGGGGACAGGGTTAGATACGCAGTATTTT

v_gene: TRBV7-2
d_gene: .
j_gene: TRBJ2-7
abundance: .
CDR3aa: CASTTTGGYEQYF
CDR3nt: TGTGCCAGCACCACCACAGGCGGCTACGAGCAGTACTTC

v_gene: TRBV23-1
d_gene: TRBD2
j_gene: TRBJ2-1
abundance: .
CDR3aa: CASSQSSSGEQNEQFF
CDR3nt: TGCGCCAGCAGTCAATCTAGTAGCGGGGAGCAAAATGAGCAGTTCTTC

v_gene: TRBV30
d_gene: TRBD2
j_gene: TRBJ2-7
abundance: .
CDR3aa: CAWSSTSGGTRRF
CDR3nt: TGTGCCTGGAGTTCGACTAGCGGGGGGACTAGGCGCTTC

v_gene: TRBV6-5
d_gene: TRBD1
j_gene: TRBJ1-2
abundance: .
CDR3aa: CASSQRQGLYGYTF
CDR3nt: TGTGCCAGCAGTCAGCGACAGGGTCTCTATGGCTACACCTTC

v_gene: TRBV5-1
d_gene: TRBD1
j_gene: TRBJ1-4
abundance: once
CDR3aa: CASRPGQGPEKLFF
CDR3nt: TGCGCCAGCCGTCCGGGACAGGGGCCCGAAAAACTGTTTTTT

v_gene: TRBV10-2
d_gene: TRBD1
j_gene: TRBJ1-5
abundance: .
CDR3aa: CASSPLGQGSRWVQPQHF
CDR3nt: TGCGCCAGCAGCCCATTGGGACAGGGGTCCAGATGGGTCCAGCCCCAGCATTTT

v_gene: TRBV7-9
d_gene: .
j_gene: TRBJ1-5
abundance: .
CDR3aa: CASSPGGGDSNQPQHF
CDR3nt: TGTGCCAGCAGCCCGGGGGGAGGGGATAGCAATCAGCCCCAGCATTTT

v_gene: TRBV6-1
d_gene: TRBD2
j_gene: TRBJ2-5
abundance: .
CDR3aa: CASSEAPHGAGVQETQYF
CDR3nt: TGTGCCAGCAGTGAAGCCCCCCACGGAGCGGGGGTACAAGAGACCCAGTACTTC

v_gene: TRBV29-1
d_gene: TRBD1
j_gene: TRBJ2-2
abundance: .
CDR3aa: CSVGDRGFISGELFF
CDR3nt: TGCAGCGTAGGCGACAGGGGTTTTATATCCGGGGAGCTGTTTTTT

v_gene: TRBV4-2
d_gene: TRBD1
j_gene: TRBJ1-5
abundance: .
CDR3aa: CASSQNPGTVNQPQHF
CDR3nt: TGTGCCAGCAGCCAGAATCCCGGGACAGTTAATCAGCCCCAGCATTTT

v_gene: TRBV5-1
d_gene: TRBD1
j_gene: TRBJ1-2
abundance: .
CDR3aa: CASSRGQGGYGYTF
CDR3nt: TGCGCCAGCAGCCGTGGACAGGGTGGCTATGGCTACACCTTC

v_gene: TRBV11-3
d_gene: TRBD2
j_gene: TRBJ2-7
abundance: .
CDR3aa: CASSLGSPTRLAGANYEQYF
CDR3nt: TGTGCCAGCAGCTTAGGATCCCCTACCCGACTAGCGGGGGCGAATTACGAGCAGTACTTC

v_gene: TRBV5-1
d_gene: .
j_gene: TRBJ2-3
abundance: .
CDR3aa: CASSLAGQGLADTQYF
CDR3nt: TGCGCCAGCAGCTTGGCCGGGCAGGGGCTGGCAGATACGCAGTATTTT

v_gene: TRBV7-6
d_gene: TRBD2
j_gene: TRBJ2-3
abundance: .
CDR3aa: CASSQSGGASTDTQYF
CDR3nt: TGTGCCAGCAGCCAGAGCGGGGGGGCCAGCACAGATACGCAGTATTTT

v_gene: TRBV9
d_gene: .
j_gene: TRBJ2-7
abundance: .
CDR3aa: CASSPRDIAYEQYF
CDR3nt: TGTGCCAGCAGCCCCCGGGACATAGCCTACGAGCAGTACTTC

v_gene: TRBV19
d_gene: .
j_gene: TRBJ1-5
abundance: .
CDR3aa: CASSSEGSGNQPQHF
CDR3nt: TGTGCCAGTAGTAGTGAGGGAAGCGGCAATCAGCCCCAGCATTTT

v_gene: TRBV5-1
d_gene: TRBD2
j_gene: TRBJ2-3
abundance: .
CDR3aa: CAGSPIAGADTQYF
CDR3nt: TGCGCCGGCAGCCCCATAGCGGGGGCAGATACGCAGTATTTT

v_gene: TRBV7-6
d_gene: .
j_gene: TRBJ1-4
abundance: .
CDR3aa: CASSLATPAGEKLFF
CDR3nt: TGTGCCAGCAGCTTAGCGACACCAGCGGGGGAAAAACTGTTTTTT

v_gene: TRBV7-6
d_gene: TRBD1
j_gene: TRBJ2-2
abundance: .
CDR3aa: CASSSSGTANTGELFF
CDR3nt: TGTGCCAGCAGCTCATCCGGGACAGCGAACACCGGGGAGCTGTTTTTT